Reported below is one T cell receptor (beta chain). Antigen: not known. This sample is drawn from a study of cytomegalovirus exposure and HLA in healthy donors. Study-level results: With further analysis later on, most CMV-associated TCR beta chains appeared HLA-restricted. A later analysis reportedly identified an Asian-associated ancestry cluster as carrying fewer N-insertions than the roughly 700-donor mean.

Germline CDR1 is SGHTA and CDR2 is FQGNSA. With V trimmed by 1 base and J by 6 bases, 2 bases remained unmatched. CDR3 length: 14 residues. In the PCR, 60 Vbeta and 13 Jbeta primers were used. Profiled with immunoSEQ multiplex PCR; TCRdb holds only in-frame clones, not every one. The data hold roughly 140,000 clones, with 65% to 90% observed a single time. The V call is TRBV7-2, the J call TRBJ2-1, with 8 nucleotides matching TRBD2. This receptor was taken from a woman aged 45-65 years in good health and CMV-seropositive. Sequences were obtained from PBMCs. The CDR3 reads CASSLVLAGNEQFF. In DNA, the CDR3 is TGTGCCAGCAGCTTAGTTCTAGCGGGCAATGAGCAGTTCTTC.